These 24 T cell receptor beta chains originate from one sample sequenced in a study of T cells in Graves' hyperthyroidism and ophthalmopathy. Researchers amplified the TCR beta CDR3 regions from RNA transcripts. The study used the HTBI primer set for a first-round RT-PCR of the TCR CDR3. Via MiXCR, TCRdb re-called the multiplex PCR reads, giving one row per CDR3 protein. This table has fewer than 900,000 distinct CDR3 sequences, around 20% appearing once. Sequencing was done on a sample of blood. Receptor source: a woman between 45 and 65 years old with Graves' hyperthyroidism that later progressed to Graves' ophthalmopathy.

This clonotype was seen only a few times. The J gene is TRBJ2-1, the V gene TRBV7-2, with D possibly being TRBD2 (5 bases). Deletions cut 5 bases from V and 12 bases from J, with 11 bases between. The CDR3 totals 11 residues. The germline gives CDR1 SGHTA, CDR2 FQGNSA. CDR3 sequence: CASSVLVGQFF. The CDR3 nucleotides are TGTGCCAGCAGCGTACTAGTTGGGCAGTTCTTC.

This clonotype was recorded a few times. The chain couples TRBV7-9 to TRBJ1-2, with D possibly being TRBD1 (5 bases). CDR3 size: 13 residues. CDR1 is SEHNR, CDR2 FQNEAQ, per germline (reference sequence). The V and J ends lost 5 bases and 6 bases respectively, with 13 bases between them. The CDR3, as DNA: TGTGCCAGCAGCCCGACAGAGGTCAATGGCTACACCTTC. It is translated as CASSPTEVNGYTF. Full variable domain (outside the CDR3, taken from reference TRBV7-9 and TRBJ1-2): DTGVSQNPRHKITKRGQNVTFRCDPISEHNRLYWYRQTLGQGPEFLTYFQNEAQLEKSRLLSDRFSAERPKGSFSTLEIQRTEQGDSAMYLCASSPTEVNGYTFGSGTRLTVV.

This clonotype was found many times. The CDR3 DNA is TGTGCCACCAGTGATGGCAGGGATCGCGGCTACACCTTC. Translated: CATSDGRDRGYTF. The rearrangement joins TRBV24-1 to TRBJ1-2; D may be TRBD1 (5 bases). The CDR3 covers 13 residues. Between the trimmed V and J ends, which lost 3 bases and 8 bases, there was a span of 12 bases. The germline gives CDR1 KGHDR, CDR2 SFDVKD.

The J gene is TRBJ2-1, the V gene TRBV6-2 or TRBV6-3; the D gene is possibly TRBD2 (6 bases). Germline V gives CDR1 MNHEY, CDR2 SVGEGT. V lost 6 bases to trimming and J lost 13 bases, with 16 bases between them. The CDR3 contains 12 residues. The CDR3 DNA follows: TGTGCCAGCAGGGGCGAAGGAGGGTCCCAGTTCTTC. The encoded protein is CASRGEGGSQFF.

This clonotype was seen at least ten times. The chain employs TRBV11-2 and TRBJ2-3; no clear D gene. The CDR3 is made up of 15 amino acids. Germline V CDR1 and CDR2: SGHAT, FQNNGV. V was pared by 1 base and J by 3 bases, with 11 bases between. The CDR3 loop is CASSLVDRETDTQYF. The CDR3 DNA reads TGTGCCAGCAGCTTAGTTGATAGGGAAACAGATACGCAGTATTTT.

This clonotype was counted many times. This chain uses TRBV7-6 with TRBJ1-1, with D possibly TRBD1 on 6 matching bases. Germline-derived CDR1 and CDR2 are SGHVS and FNYEAQ. The germline V and J ends were trimmed by 0 bases and 7 bases, with 6 bases remaining between them. The CDR3 sequence is 12 residues long. The DNA of the CDR3 is TGTGCCAGCAGCTTAGCGGACAGTGAAGCTTTCTTT. Its protein product is CASSLADSEAFF.

This clonotype was seen at least ten times. The V gene is TRBV3-1, the J gene TRBJ1-5; tentatively, D is TRBD1 (5 bases). Trimming took 4 bases from V and 2 from J, leaving 15 bases between them. The CDR3 is 16 amino acids. Germline V gene sequence: CDR1 LGHDT, CDR2 YNNKEL (reference sequence). The CDR3 loop is CASSPGGGRRNQPQHF. CDR3 sequence (DNA): TGTGCCAGCAGCCCCGGTGGGGGTAGGCGCAATCAGCCCCAGCATTTT.

Only one count was recorded for this clonotype. A much larger clone sits a single nucleotide away, making a read error possible. The chain employs TRBV3-1 and TRBJ1-1; 7 nucleotides agree with TRBD1. The germline V gene has CDR1 LGHDT and CDR2 YNNKEL (reference sequence). The CDR3 is 15 amino acids. CDR3 coding DNA: TGTGCCAGCAGCCAAGAGGGCAGGGGGAACGCTGAAGCTTCCTTT. This encodes CASSQEGRGNAEASF.

This clonotype was detected many times. The rearrangement links TRBV20-1 to TRBJ1-1; 7 bases align to TRBD1. The CDR3 length is 14 residues. The V and J ends lost 3 bases and 0 bases, in that order; junction bases with no gene match: 4. The germline V gene has CDR1 DFQATT and CDR2 SNEGSKA (reference sequence). The CDR3 loop is CSARGTAMNTEAFF. The CDR3 bases are TGCAGTGCTAGGGGGACAGCCATGAACACTGAAGCTTTCTTT.

This clonotype was observed at least ten times. This rearrangement joins TRBV30 to TRBJ1-1, with D perhaps TRBD1 (5 bases). Per germline, CDR1 GTSNPN and CDR2 SVGIG (reference sequence). The CDR3 runs to 12 residues. V gave up 8 bases and J gave up 10 bases, with 20 bases separating them. The CDR3 region has the DNA TGTGCCGGTTCTGGGACGGCGATAAGAGCTTTCTTT. Translated: CAGSGTAIRAFF.

The CDR3 DNA reads TGCGCCAGCAGCCAAGCGACAGCGCCCCTCCACTTT. Amino acid sequence: CASSQATAPLHF. The chain employs TRBV4-1 and TRBJ1-6; weak D call: TRBD1 (5 bases). CDR3 length: 12 amino acids. V lost 1 base, J lost 13 bases, and 8 bases lay in between. Germline V gene sequence: CDR1 MGHRA, CDR2 YSYEKL.

This clonotype occurred many times. The chain has TRBV3-1 and TRBJ2-5, with unresolved D. CDR1 is LGHDT and CDR2 is YNNKEL in the germline V gene (reference sequence). This CDR3 region has 17 residues. Trimming removed 2 bases at V and 3 bases at J, with 19 bases between. The CDR3 reads CASSQRSNTRREETQYF. The CDR3 DNA reads as TGTGCCAGCAGCCAAAGATCCAATACAAGAAGGGAAGAGACCCAGTACTTC.

This clonotype was observed at least ten times. The V gene is TRBV7-2, the J gene TRBJ2-7, with 8 positions matching TRBD2. The CDR3 loop spans 15 amino acids. The V and J ends lost 3 bases and 4 bases, in that order; junction bases with no gene match: 8. The V gene's germline CDR1 is SGHTA and CDR2 FQGNSA. CDR3 nucleotide sequence: TGTGCCAGCAGCTTCTTAAGCGGGGGCCTTTACGAGCAGTACTTC. Translation gives CASSFLSGGLYEQYF. The full variable domain, completed using reference TRBV7-2 and TRBJ2-7, is GAGVSQSPSNKVTEKGKDVELRCDPISGHTALYWYRQSLGQGLEFLIYFQGNSAPDKSGLPSDRFSAERTGGSVSTLTIQRTQQEDSAVYLCASSFLSGGLYEQYFGPGTRLTVT.

In its sample, this clonotype was seen many times. J is TRBJ2-2 and V is TRBV9; 9 nucleotides match TRBD1. The CDR3 extends over 16 amino acids. V lost 3 bases and J lost 0; bases outside the gene matches: 3. In germline, CDR1 is SGDLS, CDR2 YYNGEE. CDR3 nucleotide sequence: TGTGCCAGCAGCGGACAGGGGGTCGCGAACACCGGGGAGCTGTTTTTT. Its translation: CASSGQGVANTGELFF.

The chain has TRBV20-1 and TRBJ2-5; D unresolved. CDR1 and CDR2 from the germline V gene are DFQATT and SNEGSKA (reference sequence). The CDR3 is 13 residues long. Trimming shortened V by 5 bases and J by 5 bases, and 15 bases separated the two germline ends. The CDR3 coding sequence is TGCAGTGCTGGAACAGTCCCAGACGAGACCCAGTACTTC. Translation: CSAGTVPDETQYF.

The rearrangement joins TRBV7-2 to TRBJ1-1, with TRBD1 identical over 7 bases. Germline V gene data show CDR1 as SGHTA and CDR2 as FQGNSA. V trimming: 6 bases; J trimming: 4 bases; junction bases outside the gene matches: 8. The CDR3 length is 14 residues. The CDR3: CASSSYHRGTEAFF. DNA for the CDR3: TGTGCCAGCAGTTCATATCACAGGGGCACTGAAGCTTTCTTT.

This clonotype was detected many times. The genes are TRBV24-1 and TRBJ2-7; tentatively, D is TRBD2 (5 bases). Deletions cut 0 bases from V and 5 bases from J, with 13 bases between. This CDR3 has 15 residues. Germline CDR1 KGHDR, CDR2 SFDVKD. The CDR3 DNA is TGTGCCACCAGTGATTTGCATGAGGGAGATAACGAGCAGTACTTC. It encodes CATSDLHEGDNEQYF.

This clonotype was observed a few times. The rearrangement uses TRBV7-9 and TRBJ1-2; D not resolved. Trimming removed 7 bases at V and 1 base at J, with 10 bases between. The CDR3 is made up of 13 amino acids. Germline V gene data show CDR1 as SEHNR and CDR2 as FQNEAQ (reference sequence). CDR3 bases: TGTGCCAGCACGAGGCTTCTTAACTATGGCTACACCTTC. It yields the protein CASTRLLNYGYTF. The whole variable domain, filled in from reference TRBV7-9 and TRBJ1-2, reads DTGVSQNPRHKITKRGQNVTFRCDPISEHNRLYWYRQTLGQGPEFLTYFQNEAQLEKSRLLSDRFSAERPKGSFSTLEIQRTEQGDSAMYLCASTRLLNYGYTFGSGTRLTVV.

The chain has TRBV7-9 and TRBJ2-5; 11 bases agree with TRBD2. Looked up from germline, CDR1 is SEHNR and CDR2 is FQNEAQ (reference sequence). Trimming removed 1 base from V and 1 base from J; junction bases left unmatched: 5. The CDR3 loop spans 17 amino acids. The CDR3 nucleotides read TGTGCCAGCAGCTTAGAAACTAGCGGGGGTTCCCAAGAGACCCAGTACTTC. Translated, it gives CASSLETSGGSQETQYF. Complete variable domain (other parts from reference TRBV7-9 and TRBJ2-5): DTGVSQNPRHKITKRGQNVTFRCDPISEHNRLYWYRQTLGQGPEFLTYFQNEAQLEKSRLLSDRFSAERPKGSFSTLEIQRTEQGDSAMYLCASSLETSGGSQETQYFGPGTRLLVL.

This clonotype occurred many times. This chain uses TRBV18 with TRBJ1-1; no clear D. Germline V CDR1 and CDR2: KGHSH, LQKENI. The CDR3 runs 13 residues. Trimming removed 2 bases at V and 5 bases at J, with 9 bases between. The CDR3 loop is CASSPEGWTEAFF. DNA of the CDR3: TGTGCCAGCTCACCAGAGGGTTGGACTGAAGCTTTCTTT.

About this clonotype: A much larger clone lies one base from this, so it may be a read error. This chain uses TRBV11-2 with TRBJ2-7; weak D call: TRBD2 (5 bases). The CDR3 has 15 residues. V shed 3 bases and J shed 5 bases, with 17 bases lying between them. Germline CDR1 reads SGHAT; CDR2 reads FQNNGV. This chain's CDR3 is CASSFFGEERDEQYF. The CDR3 DNA follows: TGTGCCAGCAGCTTTTTCGGTGAGGAGAGGGACGAGCAGTACTTC.

This clonotype was seen only a few times. This chain links TRBV3-1 with TRBJ1-3; D is undetermined. Germline CDR1 and CDR2: LGHDT and YNNKEL (reference sequence). The CDR3 sequence is 18 residues long. V shed 4 bases and J shed 0 bases, with 19 bases lying between them. The CDR3: CASSLGPLNWDSGNTIYF. CDR3 nucleotides: TGTGCCAGCAGCCTTGGGCCCTTAAATTGGGACTCTGGAAACACCATATATTTT.

V usage is TRBV10-3 and J usage is TRBJ1-6; a possible D gene is TRBD1 (6 bases). V lost 10 bases to trimming and J lost 7 bases, with 14 bases between them. This CDR3 has 13 amino acids. Germline assignment: CDR1 ENHRY and CDR2 SYGVKD. The CDR3 DNA is TGTGCCAGTACCTGGGACAAAAATTCACCCCTCCACTTT. This encodes CASTWDKNSPLHF.

The chain uses TRBV7-9 and TRBJ2-7; TRBD1 might be the D (7 bases). V gave up 8 bases and J gave up 6 bases, with 17 bases separating them. Germline CDR1 is SEHNR and CDR2 is FQNEAQ (reference sequence). This CDR3 region has 13 residues. The CDR3 is CASRDREDSEQYF. The DNA for the CDR3 is TGTGCCAGCCGTGACAGGGAGGACAGCGAGCAGTACTTC.